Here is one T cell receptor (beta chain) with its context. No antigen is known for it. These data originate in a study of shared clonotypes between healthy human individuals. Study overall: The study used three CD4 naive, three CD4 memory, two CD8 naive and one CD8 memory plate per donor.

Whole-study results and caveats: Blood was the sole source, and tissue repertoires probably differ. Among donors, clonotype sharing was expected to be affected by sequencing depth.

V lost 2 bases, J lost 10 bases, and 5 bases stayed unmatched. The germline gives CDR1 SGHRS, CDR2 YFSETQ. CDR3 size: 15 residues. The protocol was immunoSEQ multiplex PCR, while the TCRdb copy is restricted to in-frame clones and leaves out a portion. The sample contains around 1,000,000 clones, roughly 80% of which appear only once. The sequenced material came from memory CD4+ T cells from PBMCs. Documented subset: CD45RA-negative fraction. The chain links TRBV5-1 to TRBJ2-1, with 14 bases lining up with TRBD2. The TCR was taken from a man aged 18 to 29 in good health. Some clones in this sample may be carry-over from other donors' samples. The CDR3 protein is CASSFGLAGGAEQFF. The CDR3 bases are TGCGCCAGCAGCTTTGGACTAGCGGGGGGCGCGGAGCAGTTCTTC.